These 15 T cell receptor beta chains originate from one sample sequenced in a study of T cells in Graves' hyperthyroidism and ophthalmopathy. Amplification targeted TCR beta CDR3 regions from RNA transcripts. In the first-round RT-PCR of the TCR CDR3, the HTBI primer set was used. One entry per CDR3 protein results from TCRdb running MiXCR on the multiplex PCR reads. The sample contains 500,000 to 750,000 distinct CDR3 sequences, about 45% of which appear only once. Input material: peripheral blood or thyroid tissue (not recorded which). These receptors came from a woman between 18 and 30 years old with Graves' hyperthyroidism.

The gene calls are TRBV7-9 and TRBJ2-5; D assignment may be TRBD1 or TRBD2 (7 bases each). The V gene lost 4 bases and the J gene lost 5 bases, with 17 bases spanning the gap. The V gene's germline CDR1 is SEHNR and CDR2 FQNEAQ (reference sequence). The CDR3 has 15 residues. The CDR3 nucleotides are TGTGCCAGCAGCTCACAGGGGAGGGGATATGAGACCCAGTACTTC. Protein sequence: CASSSQGRGYETQYF.

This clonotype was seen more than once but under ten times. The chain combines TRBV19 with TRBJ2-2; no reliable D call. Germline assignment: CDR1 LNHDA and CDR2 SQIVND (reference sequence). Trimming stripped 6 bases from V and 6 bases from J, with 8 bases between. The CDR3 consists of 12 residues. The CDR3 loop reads CASRRTSGELFF. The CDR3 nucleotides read TGTGCCAGTAGAAGGACCTCCGGGGAGCTGTTTTTT.

The CDR3 nucleotides read TGCAGCACTAGCCGGGGGGAGGTTGAGACCCAGTACTTC. Residues: CSTSRGEVETQYF. The chain uses TRBV29-1 and TRBJ2-5; 7 bases match TRBD2. Trimming removed 8 bases from V and 5 bases from J; junction bases left unmatched: 11. The CDR3 is 13 residues long. Germline-derived CDR1 and CDR2 are SQVTM and ANQGSEA.

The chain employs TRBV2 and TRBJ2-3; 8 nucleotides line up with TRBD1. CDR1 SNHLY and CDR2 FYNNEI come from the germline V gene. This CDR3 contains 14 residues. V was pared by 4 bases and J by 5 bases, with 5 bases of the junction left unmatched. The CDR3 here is CASSAQGAVDTQYF. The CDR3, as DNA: TGTGCCAGCAGTGCGCAGGGGGCTGTAGATACGCAGTATTTT. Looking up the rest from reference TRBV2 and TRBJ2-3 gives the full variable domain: EPEVTQTPSHQVTQMGQEVILRCVPISNHLYFYWYRQILGQKVEFLVSFYNNEISEKSEIFDDQFSVERPDGSNFTLKIRSTKLEDSAMYFCASSAQGAVDTQYFGPGTRLTVL.

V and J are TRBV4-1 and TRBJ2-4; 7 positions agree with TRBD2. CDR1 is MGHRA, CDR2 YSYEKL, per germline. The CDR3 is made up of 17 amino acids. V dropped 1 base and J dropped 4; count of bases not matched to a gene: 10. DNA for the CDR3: TGCGCCAGCAGCCAAGTCCCTAGCGCTAGCGGAAAAAACATTCAGTACTTC. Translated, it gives CASSQVPSASGKNIQYF.

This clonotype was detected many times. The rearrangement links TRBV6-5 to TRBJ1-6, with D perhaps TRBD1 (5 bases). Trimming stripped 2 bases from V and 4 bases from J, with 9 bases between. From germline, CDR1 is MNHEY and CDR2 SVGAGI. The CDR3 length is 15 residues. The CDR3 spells CASSYAGPYNSPLHF. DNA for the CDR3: TGTGCCAGCAGTTACGCGGGGCCGTATAATTCACCCCTCCACTTT.

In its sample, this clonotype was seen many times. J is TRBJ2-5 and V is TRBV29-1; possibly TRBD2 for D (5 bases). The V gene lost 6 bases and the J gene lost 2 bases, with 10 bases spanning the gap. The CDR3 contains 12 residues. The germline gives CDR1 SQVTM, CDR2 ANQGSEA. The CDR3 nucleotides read TGCAGCGTGACTACAGCTCAAGAGACCCAGTACTTC. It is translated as CSVTTAQETQYF.

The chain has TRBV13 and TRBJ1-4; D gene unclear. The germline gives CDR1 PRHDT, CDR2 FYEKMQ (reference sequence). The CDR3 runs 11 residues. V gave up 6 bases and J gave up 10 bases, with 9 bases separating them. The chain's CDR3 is CASRIAGKLFF. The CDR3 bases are TGTGCCAGCAGGATAGCGGGAAAACTGTTTTTT.

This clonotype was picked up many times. The CDR3 bases are TGCAGTGCTAGCCCCTGGTCGGATACCTACGAGCAGTACTTC. It yields the protein CSASPWSDTYEQYF. V usage is TRBV20-1 and J usage is TRBJ2-7; no clear D. The CDR3 sequence is 14 residues long. In germline, CDR1 is DFQATT, CDR2 SNEGSKA (reference sequence). The V and J ends lost 3 bases and 2 bases respectively, with 14 bases between them.

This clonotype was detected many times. The chain's CDR3 is CASIGGPYEQYF. DNA of the CDR3: TGTGCCAGCATAGGGGGGCCCTACGAGCAGTACTTC. The chain is built from TRBV2 and TRBJ2-7; D possibly uses TRBD1 or TRBD2 (6 bases each). Germline values: CDR1 SNHLY, CDR2 FYNNEI. This CDR3 has 12 amino acids. Trimming pared 7 bases from V and 2 bases from J, leaving 9 bases between.

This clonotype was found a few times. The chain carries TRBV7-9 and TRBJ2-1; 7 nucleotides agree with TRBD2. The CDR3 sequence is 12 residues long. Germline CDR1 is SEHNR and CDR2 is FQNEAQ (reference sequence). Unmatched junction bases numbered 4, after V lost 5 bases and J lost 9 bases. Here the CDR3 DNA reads TGTGCCAGCAGCACGACTAGCCGTGAGCAGTTCTTC. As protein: CASSTTSREQFF.

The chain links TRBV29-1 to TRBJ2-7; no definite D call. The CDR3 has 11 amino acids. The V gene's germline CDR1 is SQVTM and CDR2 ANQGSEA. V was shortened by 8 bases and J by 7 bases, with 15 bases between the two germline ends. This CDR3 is CSPGPDGEQYF. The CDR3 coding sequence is TGCAGCCCAGGACCCGACGGGGAGCAGTACTTC.

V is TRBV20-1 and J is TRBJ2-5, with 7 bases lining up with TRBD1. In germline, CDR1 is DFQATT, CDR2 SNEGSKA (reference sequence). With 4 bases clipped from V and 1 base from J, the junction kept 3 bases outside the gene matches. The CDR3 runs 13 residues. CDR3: CSAIDRAQETQYF. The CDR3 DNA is TGCAGTGCTATCGACAGGGCCCAAGAGACCCAGTACTTC.

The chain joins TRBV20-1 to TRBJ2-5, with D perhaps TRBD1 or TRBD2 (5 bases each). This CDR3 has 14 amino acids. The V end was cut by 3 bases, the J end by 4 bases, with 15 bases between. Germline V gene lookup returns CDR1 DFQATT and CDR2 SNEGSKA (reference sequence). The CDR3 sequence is CSASVGTSGETQYF. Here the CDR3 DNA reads TGCAGTGCTAGTGTGGGGACCTCCGGAGAGACCCAGTACTTC.

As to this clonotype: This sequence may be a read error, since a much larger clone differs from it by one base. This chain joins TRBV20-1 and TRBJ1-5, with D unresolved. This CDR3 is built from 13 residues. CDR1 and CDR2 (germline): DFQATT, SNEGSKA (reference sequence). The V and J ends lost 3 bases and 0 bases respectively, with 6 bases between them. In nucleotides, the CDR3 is TGCAGTGCTAGGGCGTATAGCAATCAGCCCCAGCATTTT. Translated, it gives CSARAYSNQPQHF.